This is a list of T cell receptor beta chains from one sample in a study of blood T cell repertoires in COVID-19. TCRdb's copy holds only in-frame clones and misses some; the assay was immunoSEQ multiplex PCR. The table lists more than 85,000 clones, approximately 82% of them singletons. The sequenced sample consisted of peripheral blood. The receptor source for this set is a woman of 80 years or more with acute or convalescent COVID-19. Each CDR3 is given with its conserved first and last residue. The order of the fields is clone size, D gene, J gene, V gene, CDR3 DNA, CDR3 protein. D genes are given only for firm matches. Only part of the rows carry a size: once, few, many, or a class if the clone is expanded.

>.|TRBD1|TRBJ1-1|TRBV11-2
TGTGCCAGCAGCCGGACGACAGGGAATGGTGAAGCTTTCTTT
CASSRTTGNGEAFF
>few|TRBD1|TRBJ2-7|TRBV5-1
TGCGCCAGCAGCGCAGGACAGGGGAACGACGAGCAGTACTTC
CASSAGQGNDEQYF
>.|.|TRBJ2-5|TRBV7-9
TGTGCCAGCAGCTTTGCAGGGGAGACCCAGTACTTC
CASSFAGETQYF
>few|.|TRBJ1-2|TRBV4-3
TGCGCCAGCAGCTCACATGCGGGGGAAGGCTATGGCTACACCTTC
CASSSHAGEGYGYTF
>.|TRBD1|TRBJ1-2|TRBV20-1
TGCAGTGCTAGTTCTGGACAGGGTCGTGGCTACACCTTC
CSASSGQGRGYTF
>.|TRBD1|TRBJ2-4|TRBV11-2
TGTGCCAGCAGTCCGGGGACAGGTCTGGACAAAAACATTCAGTACTTC
CASSPGTGLDKNIQYF
>.|.|TRBJ1-5|TRBV6-1
TGTGCCAGCAGTGAATGGGGACACAATCAGCCCCAGCATTTT
CASSEWGHNQPQHF
>.|.|TRBJ2-5|TRBV28
TGTGCCAGCAGTTTAGATTTGGCGGGAATCGTACAGACCCAGTACTTC
CASSLDLAGIVQTQYF
>.|TRBD2|TRBJ2-7|TRBV5-6
TGTGCCAGCAGCCCGGGACTAGCCTCCTACGAGCAGTACTTC
CASSPGLASYEQYF
>.|.|TRBJ1-2|TRBV7-2
TGTGCCAGCAGCTTAGATATTCGGGCCAGGACAGCTAACTATGGCTACACCTTC
CASSLDIRARTANYGYTF
>.|.|TRBJ1-4|TRBV19
TGTGCCAGTAGCGTCCCGGGAACTAATGAAAAACTGTTTTTT
CASSVPGTNEKLFF
>.|.|TRBJ1-4|TRBV9
TGTGCCAGCAGCGTAGTTGGCCAGGCCCATGAAAAACTGTTTTTT
CASSVVGQAHEKLFF
>.|.|TRBJ2-1|TRBV14
TGTGCCAGCAGCCAAGGTTCGGCCTACAATGAGCAGTTCTTC
CASSQGSAYNEQFF
>once|.|TRBJ1-5|TRBV3-1/TRBV3-2
TGTGCCAGCAGCCAACAGGGGAACAATCAGCCCCAGCATTTT
CASSQQGNNQPQHF
>.|.|TRBJ1-4|TRBV7-9
TGTGCCAGCAGCTTAACGCAGGGAAGGGAAAAACTGTTTTTT
CASSLTQGREKLFF
>.|.|TRBJ1-1|TRBV3-1/TRBV3-2
TGTGCCAGCAGACAGGGTGACACTGAAGCTTTCTTT
CASRQGDTEAFF
>few|TRBD2|TRBJ2-7|TRBV19
TGTGCCAGTAGTGTTGAACCGGGACTAGCGGGAGTCCCTTACGAGCAGTACTTC
CASSVEPGLAGVPYEQYF
>.|.|TRBJ1-1|TRBV5-1
TGCGCCAGCAGCTTAAATGGGGCCCCCTCCTTGAACACTGAAGCTTTCTTT
CASSLNGAPSLNTEAFF
>once|TRBD2|TRBJ2-1|TRBV9
TGTGCCAGCAGCGTAGATGGGACTAGCGGGGCGAGCTCCTACAATGAGCAGTTCTTC
CASSVDGTSGASSYNEQFF
>few|.|TRBJ2-7|TRBV6-5
TGTGCCAGCAGTTCCGCGCAAAGCTCCTACGAGCAGTACTTC
CASSSAQSSYEQYF
>.|TRBD1|TRBJ1-1|TRBV19
TGTGCCAGTAGTATTCAGGGGGTGAACACTGAAGCTTTCTTT
CASSIQGVNTEAFF
>.|TRBD2|TRBJ2-7|TRBV10-3
TGTGCCATCAGTGGAGGACTAGCGGGATACGAGCAGTACTTC
CAISGGLAGYEQYF
>.|.|TRBJ2-3|TRBV11-2
TGTGCCAGCAGCCCAAGGACTCCACTCCCAGATACGCAGTATTTT
CASSPRTPLPDTQYF
>.|TRBD2|TRBJ2-1|TRBV7-2
TGTGCCAGCAGCTTATCCGGGAGGAGCAATGAGCAGTTCTTC
CASSLSGRSNEQFF
>.|.|TRBJ1-1|TRBV3-1/TRBV3-2
TGTGCCAGCAGCCAAGATGGGGGCCGGGCCACTGAAGCTTTCTTT
CASSQDGGRATEAFF
>.|TRBD2|TRBJ2-3|TRBV29-1
TGCAGCGTTGAAGGCGGGAGGGCCACAGATACGCAGTATTTT
CSVEGGRATDTQYF
>.|TRBD1|TRBJ1-1|TRBV5-1
TGCGCCAGCAGCTTGGGCACAGGGGGACTTCGTGCTTTCTTT
CASSLGTGGLRAFF
>.|.|TRBJ2-3|TRBV5-1
TGCGCCAGCAGCTTGGGCCAGGGTATATCGGATACGCAGTATTTT
CASSLGQGISDTQYF
>.|.|TRBJ1-3|TRBV28
TGTGCCAGCCGGGTCACCTCTGGAAACACCATATATTTT
CASRVTSGNTIYF
>.|TRBD2|TRBJ2-5|TRBV5-1
TGCGCCAGCAGCTTGCCCGGGACTAGCGGGAGTGAGGAGACCCAGTACTTC
CASSLPGTSGSEETQYF
>few|.|TRBJ1-1|TRBV10-3
TGTGCCATCAATGGCGATAGGGGGAACACTGAAGCTTTCTTT
CAINGDRGNTEAFF
>.|TRBD2|TRBJ2-7|TRBV6-6
TGTGCCAGCACCCGCCAAGCGGGGGCCTACGAGCAGTACTTC
CASTRQAGAYEQYF
>.|TRBD2|TRBJ2-2|TRBV2
TGTGCCAGCAGTGAAGGGCTAGCGGGAGATGTCGGGGAGCTGTTTTTT
CASSEGLAGDVGELFF
>.|.|TRBJ2-7|TRBV4-3
TGCGCCAGCAGCCAAGATCTGACAGCCTCGTACGAGCAGTACTTC
CASSQDLTASYEQYF
>.|.|TRBJ2-5|TRBV20-1
TGCAGTGCTAGTCTCGGGGTAGAAGAGACCCAGTACTTC
CSASLGVEETQYF
>once|TRBD1|TRBJ2-3|TRBV24-1
TGTGCCACCAGGGGACTGGGGGACAGGGGGCAAGATACGCAGTATTTT
CATRGLGDRGQDTQYF
>few|.|TRBJ2-7|TRBV5-8
TGTGCCAGCAGCTTGGAGGTGGGGCACGAGCAGTACTTC
CASSLEVGHEQYF
>.|.|TRBJ1-3|TRBV4-2
TGTGCCAGCAGCCAAGATCCGGGGAGGGCGGGAAACACCATATATTTT
CASSQDPGRAGNTIYF
>few|TRBD2|TRBJ2-5|TRBV10-3
TGTGCCATCAGTGCCGGGACTAGCGGGACAGGGCAAGAGACCCAGTACTTC
CAISAGTSGTGQETQYF
>.|.|TRBJ1-2|TRBV12-5
TGTGCTAGTGGTTTGGTACAGGCAGGGAACGGCTACACCTTC
CASGLVQAGNGYTF
>.|TRBD1|TRBJ2-2|TRBV7-9
TGTGCCAGCCCCTTCGGACAGGGGGCAGGCGGGGAGCTGTTTTTT
CASPFGQGAGGELFF
>few|.|TRBJ2-2|TRBV18
TGTGCCAGCTCATCGTCGGAGGGGCTGTTTTTT
CASSSSEGLFF
>once|TRBD1|TRBJ2-1|TRBV12-3/TRBV12-4
TGTGCCAGTGCACAGGGGCCAAACAATGAGCAGTTCTTC
CASAQGPNNEQFF
>.|TRBD2|TRBJ2-4|TRBV24-1
TGTGCCACCAGTGCCCGAGGGACTAGCGGGGGATTAGCCAAAAACATTCAGTACTTC
CATSARGTSGGLAKNIQYF
>.|.|TRBJ1-5|TRBV27
TGTGCCAGCAGTCAACAGGGAAACCAGCCCCAGCATTTT
CASSQQGNQPQHF
>.|.|TRBJ1-3|TRBV18
TGTGCCAGCTCACCAGGGGCCTCCGCTGGAAACACCATATATTTT
CASSPGASAGNTIYF
>.|TRBD1|TRBJ2-5|TRBV7-9
TGTGCCAGCAGCTTAGGGGTCTCCGGGACAGGGGAAGAGACCCAGTACTTC
CASSLGVSGTGEETQYF
>.|.|TRBJ1-5|TRBV7-3
TGTGCCAGCAGCTTAACTGGACTGCGGGGCTATCAGCCCCAGCATTTT
CASSLTGLRGYQPQHF
>.|.|TRBJ1-1|TRBV18
TGTGCCAGCTGGGCGGAGGTGAACACTGAAGCTTTCTTT
CASWAEVNTEAFF
>.|.|TRBJ1-1|TRBV5-6
TGTGCCAGCAGCTTAGGCGGAGCAGGGGTGAACACTGAAGCTTTCTTT
CASSLGGAGVNTEAFF
>.|.|TRBJ2-1|TRBV19
TGTGCCAGTAGTACCTCGTGGCATCTCAACAATGAGCAGTTCTTC
CASSTSWHLNNEQFF
>.|TRBD1|TRBJ2-3|TRBV29-1
TGCAGCGTTGAAGGGACAGGGGGCACAGATACGCAGTATTTT
CSVEGTGGTDTQYF
>.|.|TRBJ2-1|TRBV7-2
TGTGCCAGCAGCTTTGCGGGAATTTACAATGAGCAGTTCTTC
CASSFAGIYNEQFF
>.|TRBD2|TRBJ2-3|TRBV3-1/TRBV3-2
TGTGCCAGCAGCCCAGGACTAGCGGGGGTAGGCCTCACAGATACGCAGTATTTT
CASSPGLAGVGLTDTQYF
>.|.|TRBJ2-5|TRBV7-8
TGTGCCAGCAGCACCACGGGACTCGCAGAGACCCAGTACTTC
CASSTTGLAETQYF
>.|TRBD2|TRBJ2-1|TRBV4-1
TGCGCCAGCAGCCAAAGTCCCGTTCAGCGGGAGAATCAGTTCTTC
CASSQSPVQRENQFF
>.|TRBD1|TRBJ2-7|TRBV10-2
TGCGCCAGCAGTGAGGAGTTAGGGGGCAAGCAGTACTTC
CASSEELGGKQYF